The T cell receptor (beta chain) described here comes from a study of beta chain features in type 1 diabetes. Reverse transcribing all isolated RNA meant expressed TCRB transcripts were sequenced. Repertoires were generated with immunoSEQ multiplex PCR, while TCRdb's copy carries only in-frame clones and drops some. The profile shows more than 250,000 clones, less than 30% of them singletons. Regarding this clone: Its cognate antigen is unknown.

Study outcomes and limitations: In every one of the four CD4+ subsets, TCRB CDR3s were moderately but significantly shorter in Type 1 diabetes patients. The question of HLA type influencing TCRB rearrangement was one that remained unresolved here.

The CDR3 loop spans 15 amino acids. V gave up 4 bases and J gave up 2 bases; unmatched junction bases: 7. Germline assignment: CDR1 SGHRS and CDR2 YFSETQ. This receptor was obtained from a woman in her thirties with type 1 diabetes. The chain uses TRBV5-1 and TRBJ1-2; 8 bases fit TRBD1. The sequenced sample consisted of naive CD4+ T cells from blood. The CDR3 bases are TGCGCCAGCAGCCATCAAGACAGGGGAAACTATGGCTACACCTTC. It translates to CASSHQDRGNYGYTF.